This entry is about one T cell receptor (beta chain). The CDR3 is made up of 16 amino acids. The trim removed 3 bases at V and 5 bases at J, leaving 2 bases unmatched. Germline values: CDR1 SGHTA, CDR2 FQGNSA. DNA at 150 to 200 ng, around 30,000 T cell genomes, went into sorted-subset replicate PCRs. The table came from immunoSEQ multiplex PCR; TCRdb's copy has only in-frame clones and leaves some out. The sample lists about 1 million clones; around 74% were seen once. Recent vaccinations or acute infections were absent in the healthy HIV-negative adult donors. The data derive from a study of shared clonotypes between healthy human individuals. Whole-study context: Two women and three men aged 18 to 49 served as donors.

The rearrangement links TRBV7-2 to TRBJ2-3; 16 nucleotides line up with TRBD2. Sequencing was carried out using memory CD4+ T cells sorted from blood. The subset was: CD45RA-negative fraction. The clonotype comes from a man aged 18-30 years in good health. CDR3: CASSLGLAGGKDTQYF. CDR3 DNA: TGTGCCAGCAGCTTGGGACTAGCGGGAGGGAAAGATACGCAGTATTTT.